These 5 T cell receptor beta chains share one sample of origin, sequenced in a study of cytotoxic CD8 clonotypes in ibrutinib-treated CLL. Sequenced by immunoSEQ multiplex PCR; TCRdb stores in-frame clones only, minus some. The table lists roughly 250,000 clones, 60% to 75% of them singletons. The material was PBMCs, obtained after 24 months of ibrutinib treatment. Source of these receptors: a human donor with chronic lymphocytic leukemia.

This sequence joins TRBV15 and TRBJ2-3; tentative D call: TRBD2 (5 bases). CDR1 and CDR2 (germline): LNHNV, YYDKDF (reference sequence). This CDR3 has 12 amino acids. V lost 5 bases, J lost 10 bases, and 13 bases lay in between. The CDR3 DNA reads TGTGCCACCAGCCTAGGACTGGGCGCGCAGTATTTT. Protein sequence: CATSLGLGAQYF.

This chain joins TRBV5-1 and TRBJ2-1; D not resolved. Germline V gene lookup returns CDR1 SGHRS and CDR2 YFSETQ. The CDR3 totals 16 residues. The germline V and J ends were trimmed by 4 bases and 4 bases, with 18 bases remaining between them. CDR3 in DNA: TGCGCCAGCAGCCTTTACCCGGACGTGAGGTACAATGAGCAGTTCTTC. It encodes CASSLYPDVRYNEQFF.

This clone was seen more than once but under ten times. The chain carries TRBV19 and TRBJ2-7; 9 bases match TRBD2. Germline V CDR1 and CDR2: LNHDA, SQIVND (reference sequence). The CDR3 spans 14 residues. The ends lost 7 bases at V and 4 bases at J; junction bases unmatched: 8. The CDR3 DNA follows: TGTGCCAGTACCTCTAGCGGGAACAAGTACGAGCAGTACTTC. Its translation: CASTSSGNKYEQYF. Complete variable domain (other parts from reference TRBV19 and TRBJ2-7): DGGITQSPKYLFRKEGQNVTLSCEQNLNHDAMYWYRQDPGQGLRLIYYSQIVNDFQKGDIAEGYSVSREKKESFPLTVTSAQKNPTAFYLCASTSSGNKYEQYFGPGTRLTVT.

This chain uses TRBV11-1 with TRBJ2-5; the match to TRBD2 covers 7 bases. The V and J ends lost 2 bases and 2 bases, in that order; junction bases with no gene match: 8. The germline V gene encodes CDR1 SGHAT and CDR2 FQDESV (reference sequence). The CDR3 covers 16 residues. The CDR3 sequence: CASSLQTSWKQETQYF. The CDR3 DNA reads TGTGCCAGCAGCTTACAGACTAGCTGGAAACAAGAGACCCAGTACTTC.

The CDR3 loop is CSVETGPDIQYF. CDR3 bases: TGCAGCGTTGAGACAGGGCCGGACATTCAGTACTTC. The V and J genes are TRBV29-1 and TRBJ2-4, with 7 bases fitting TRBD1. The trim removed 3 bases at V and 8 bases at J, leaving 4 bases unmatched. Germline V gives CDR1 SQVTM, CDR2 ANQGSEA. The CDR3 spans 12 residues.